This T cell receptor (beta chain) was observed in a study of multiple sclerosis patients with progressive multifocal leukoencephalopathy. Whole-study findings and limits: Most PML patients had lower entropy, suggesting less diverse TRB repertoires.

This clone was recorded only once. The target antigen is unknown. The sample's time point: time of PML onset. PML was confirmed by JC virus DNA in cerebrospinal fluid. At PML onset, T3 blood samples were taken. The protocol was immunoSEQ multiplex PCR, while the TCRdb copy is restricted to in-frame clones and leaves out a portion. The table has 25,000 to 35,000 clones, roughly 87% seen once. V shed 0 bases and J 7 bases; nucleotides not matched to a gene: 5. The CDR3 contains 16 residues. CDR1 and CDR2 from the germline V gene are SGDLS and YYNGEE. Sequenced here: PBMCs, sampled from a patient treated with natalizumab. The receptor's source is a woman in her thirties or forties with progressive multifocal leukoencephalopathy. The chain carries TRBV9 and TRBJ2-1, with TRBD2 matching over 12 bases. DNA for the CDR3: TGTGCCAGCAGCGTAGCTGCTAGCGGGAGGGCGAATGAGCAGTTCTTC. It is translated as CASSVAASGRANEQFF.